Below are 18 T cell receptor beta chains sequenced from a single sample in a study of cytomegalovirus exposure and HLA in healthy donors. Some clones are missing from TCRdb's copy, which holds only in-frame ones; the method was immunoSEQ multiplex PCR. The table has over 250,000 clones, approximately 86% seen once. Material: PBMCs. These TCRs come from a woman in her late teens or twenties in good health and CMV-seronegative.

This clone has only a few counts. CDR3 residues: CASSLEGQGNHEQYF. CDR3 in DNA: TGCGCCAGCAGCTTGGAAGGACAGGGTAACCACGAGCAGTACTTC. V gene TRBV5-1 combines with J gene TRBJ2-7, with 8 bases identical to TRBD1. Germline V CDR1 and CDR2: SGHRS, YFSETQ. V lost 0 bases, J lost 5 bases, and 7 bases stayed unmatched. The CDR3 spans 15 residues. Full variable domain (rest looked up from reference TRBV5-1 and TRBJ2-7): KAGVTQTPRYLIKTRGQQVTLSCSPISGHRSVSWYQQTPGQGLQFLFEYFSETQRNKGNFPGRFSGRQFSNSRSEMNVSTLELGDSALYLCASSLEGQGNHEQYFGPGTRLTVT.

The rearrangement joins TRBV9 to TRBJ2-7, with 8 bases matching TRBD2. Germline lookup yields CDR1 SGDLS and CDR2 YYNGEE. V was clipped by 0 bases and J by 6 bases; unmatched bases: 5. The length of the CDR3 is 14 residues. In DNA form, the CDR3 reads TGTGCCAGCAGCGTAGCTACGGGGGGGCTCGAGCAGTACTTC. Its protein product is CASSVATGGLEQYF.

The chain employs TRBV7-6 and TRBJ2-7, with 9 bases matching TRBD1. The V gene end was trimmed by 5 bases and the J gene end by 0 bases; junction bases not matched to a gene: 5. The CDR3 extends over 15 amino acids. From germline, CDR1 is SGHVS and CDR2 FNYEAQ. Here the CDR3 reads CASSPPGQGSYEQYF. CDR3 nucleotides: TGTGCCAGCAGCCCACCGGGACAGGGCTCCTACGAGCAGTACTTC.

The V call is TRBV11-3, the J call TRBJ2-2; D not certain. The germline V and J ends were trimmed by 5 bases and 7 bases, with 14 bases remaining between them. In germline, CDR1 is SGHNT, CDR2 YENEEA. This CDR3 has 14 residues. The CDR3 is CASSLAYRHGELFF. The CDR3 bases are TGTGCCAGCAGCCTTGCCTATCGACACGGGGAGCTGTTTTTT.

The rearrangement links TRBV30 to TRBJ1-4, with TRBD1 as a possible D gene (5 bases). The CDR3 length is 13 residues. V was trimmed by 5 bases and J by 8 bases, leaving 15 bases between them. Germline assignment: CDR1 GTSNPN and CDR2 SVGIG (reference sequence). CDR3: CAWATGGGEKLFF. In DNA, the CDR3 is TGTGCCTGGGCAACCGGGGGGGGAGAAAAACTGTTTTTT.

This chain connects TRBV6-1 to TRBJ1-1; D gene uncertain. V was cut by 7 bases and J by 6 bases, with 18 bases left in between. CDR3 length equals 14 residues. Germline lookup yields CDR1 MNHNS and CDR2 SASEGT. CDR3 loop: CASKSLRGRAEAFF. The CDR3 DNA sequence: TGTGCCAGCAAATCCCTTCGGGGTAGGGCTGAAGCTTTCTTT.

This chain uses TRBV25-1 with TRBJ2-7, with 11 bases lining up with TRBD1. The germline CDR1 and CDR2 sequences are MGHDK and SYGVNS. Germline trimming cut 8 bases from V and 4 bases from J; bases unmatched to any gene: 7. This CDR3 comprises 14 residues. The CDR3 sequence is CASERTGGEYEQYF. CDR3 nucleotides: TGTGCCAGCGAAAGGACAGGGGGCGAGTACGAGCAGTACTTC.

The rearrangement uses TRBV2 and TRBJ2-2; 8 nucleotides match TRBD2. The length of the CDR3 is 16 residues. J lost 0 bases, V lost 6 bases, and 6 bases had no gene match. CDR1 is SNHLY and CDR2 is FYNNEI in the germline V gene. The CDR3 sequence: CASSPTSAPNTGELFF. In nucleotides, the CDR3 is TGTGCCAGCAGCCCGACTAGCGCCCCGAACACCGGGGAGCTGTTTTTT.

This clone was detected once. The rearrangement links TRBV30 to TRBJ2-7; 7 bases are a match to TRBD1. V lost 1 base, J lost 2 bases, and 5 bases stayed unmatched. The V gene's germline CDR1 is GTSNPN and CDR2 SVGIG (reference sequence). The length of the CDR3 is 14 residues. CDR3 DNA sequence: TGTGCCTGGAGTGAGGCCCAGGGGGCCTACGAGCAGTACTTC. Residues: CAWSEAQGAYEQYF. Full variable domain (outside the CDR3, taken from reference TRBV30 and TRBJ2-7): SQTIHQWPATLVQPVGSPLSLECTVEGTSNPNLYWYRQAAGRGLQLLFYSVGIGQISSEVPQNLSASRPQDRQFILSSKKLLLSDSGFYLCAWSEAQGAYEQYFGPGTRLTVT.

The table lists this clone with a count of one. This sequence joins TRBV5-1 and TRBJ1-4; 8 positions match TRBD1. Germline values: CDR1 SGHRS, CDR2 YFSETQ. V lost 5 bases, J lost 0 bases, and 3 bases stayed unmatched. This CDR3 comprises 15 residues. CDR3 residues: CASRDRAATNEKLFF. For the CDR3, the DNA is TGCGCCAGCAGGGACAGGGCGGCAACTAATGAAAAACTGTTTTTT.

The chain links TRBV6-6 to TRBJ1-1; 7 positions agree with TRBD1. V was clipped by 6 bases and J by 3 bases; unmatched bases: 7. Germline lookup yields CDR1 MNHNY and CDR2 SVGAGI (reference sequence). The CDR3 totals 14 residues. The CDR3 DNA sequence: TGTGCCAGCAGCCCACAGGGGTGGGACACTGAAGCTTTCTTT. Protein product: CASSPQGWDTEAFF.

The chain links TRBV4-1 to TRBJ1-2, with D tentatively TRBD1 (5 bases). The CDR3 has 15 residues. Germline assignment: CDR1 MGHRA and CDR2 YSYEKL. The V end lost 7 bases, the J end lost 0 bases, and 15 bases lay between the germline ends. CDR3 protein: CASNSPDISNYGYTF. The CDR3, as DNA: TGCGCCAGCAACTCCCCGGACATTTCTAACTATGGCTACACCTTC.

The chain is built from TRBV18 and TRBJ1-1; D is ambiguous. The CDR3 runs 13 residues. Trimming shortened V by 6 bases and J by 0 bases, and 8 bases separated the two germline ends. The germline CDR1 and CDR2 sequences are KGHSH and LQKENI. The CDR3 sequence: CASSGGMNTEAFF. In nucleotides, the CDR3 is TGTGCCAGCTCTGGAGGGATGAACACTGAAGCTTTCTTT.

The chain links TRBV7-8 to TRBJ1-2; D unresolved. The germline V gene has CDR1 SGHVS and CDR2 FQNEAQ. Trimming stripped 1 base from V and 6 bases from J, with 12 bases between. The CDR3 totals 14 residues. CDR3 in DNA: TGTGCCAGCAGCTTAGAACGGACGGGAGATGGCTACACCTTC. Residues: CASSLERTGDGYTF. Variable domain in full (rest from reference TRBV7-8 and TRBJ1-2): GAGVSQSPRYKVAKRGQDVALRCDPISGHVSLFWYQQALGQGPEFLTYFQNEAQLDKSGLPSDRFFAERPEGSVSTLKIQRTQQEDSAVYLCASSLERTGDGYTFGSGTRLTVV.

The chain's CDR3 is CASSFLRESETQYF. The CDR3 DNA sequence: TGTGCCAGCAGTTTTCTACGGGAGAGTGAGACCCAGTACTTC. The V and J genes are TRBV27 and TRBJ2-5, with D perhaps TRBD2 (6 bases). The length of the CDR3 is 14 residues. Germline V gene lookup returns CDR1 MNHEY and CDR2 SMNVEV (reference sequence). V lost 3 bases and J lost 5, with 13 bases in between.

This chain joins TRBV6-1 and TRBJ2-1; TRBD1 agrees at 10 bases. Germline V gene data show CDR1 as MNHNS and CDR2 as SASEGT. The CDR3 runs 13 residues. The V segment lost 8 bases and the J segment 8 bases; nucleotides outside the gene matches: 6. The CDR3 DNA is TGTGCCAGCTCTGGACAGGGGGGCTATGAGCAGTTCTTC. Translating it yields CASSGQGGYEQFF.

The chain uses TRBV27 and TRBJ2-7; a weak D match, TRBD2 (5 bases). The V gene lost 5 bases and the J gene lost 6 bases, with 14 bases spanning the gap. Germline CDR1 is MNHEY and CDR2 is SMNVEV (reference sequence). The CDR3 loop spans 13 amino acids. The CDR3 sequence: CASSAGPRREQYF. The CDR3 coding sequence is TGTGCCAGCAGTGCGGGTCCTCGGCGCGAGCAGTACTTC.

This rearrangement joins TRBV7-8 to TRBJ1-6; the match to TRBD1 covers 7 bases. The length of the CDR3 is 18 residues. After removal of 6 bases from V and 0 bases from J, the junction contained 11 bases not matched to a gene. Germline CDR1 is SGHVS and CDR2 is FQNEAQ. The CDR3: CASSYSGQLSSYNSPLHF. CDR3 coding DNA: TGTGCCAGCAGTTACTCGGGACAGCTAAGCTCCTATAATTCACCCCTCCACTTT.